The 18 T cell receptor beta chains below come from one sample, sequenced in a study of CD8+CD57+ T cells in acquired aplastic anemia. Those patients picked for sequencing had displayed CD8+CD57+ cell expansion on flow cytometry. Genomic DNA was employed as the template in profiling TCR beta VDJ and CDR3. TCRdb reprocessed the reads with MiXCR, giving one entry per CDR3 protein. The sample lists about 180,000 distinct CDR3 sequences, roughly 48% occurring once. Source material: sorted CD4+, CD8+, or CD8+CD57+ T cells (not recorded which) from PBMCs. The receptors shown here come from a human donor with aplastic anemia.

The rearrangement links TRBV20-1 to TRBJ1-1, with 10 bases that match TRBD1. CDR1 DFQATT and CDR2 SNEGSKA come from the germline V gene (reference sequence). The length of the CDR3 is 14 residues. The DNA of the CDR3 is TGCGCAATTAGACAGGGGGCGCAGGGCACTGAAGCTTTCTTT. The encoded protein is CAIRQGAQGTEAFF.

The rearrangement uses TRBV19 and TRBJ2-1; maybe TRBD1 (6 bases). With 5 bases removed from V and 12 bases from J, the gap between germline ends came to 20 bases. CDR1 LNHDA and CDR2 SQIVND come from the germline V gene (reference sequence). The CDR3 has 14 amino acids. The CDR3 DNA is TGTGCCAGTAGTTTAGGGCAGGGGACCGGTGGGCAGTTCTTC. Protein: CASSLGQGTGGQFF.

As concerns this clonotype: Since a much larger clone is just one base distant, this may be a read error. The V gene is TRBV6-2 or TRBV6-3, the J gene TRBJ1-3; 7 nucleotides align to TRBD1. Germline V CDR1 and CDR2: MNHEY, SVGEGT. This CDR3 is 15 amino acids long. CDR3 sequence reads: CASTSGTASGNTVYF. DNA for the CDR3: TGTGCCAGTACCTCGGGGACAGCCTCTGGAAACACCGTATATTTT.

This clonotype was recorded a few times. The V and J genes are TRBV5-1 and TRBJ2-1; 8 nucleotides agree with TRBD2. The ends lost 4 bases at V and 7 bases at J; junction bases unmatched: 10. The CDR3 has 15 amino acids. CDR1 and CDR2 (germline): SGHRS, YFSETQ. The CDR3 nucleotides are TGCGCCAGCAGCCCCCGGGAGGGAGGGGGGAATGAGCAGTTCTTC. Protein: CASSPREGGGNEQFF.

This clonotype was picked up many times. CDR3 sequence: CSARTGLTSGSGANVLTF. DNA of the CDR3: TGCAGTGCTAGGACAGGACTGACTTCAGGCTCTGGGGCCAACGTCCTGACTTTC. The chain is built from TRBV20-1 and TRBJ2-6, with D possibly TRBD1 on 6 matching bases. The CDR3 is made up of 18 amino acids. V lost 3 bases and J lost 0, with 18 bases in between. In germline, CDR1 is DFQATT, CDR2 SNEGSKA (reference sequence).

The chain links TRBV2 to TRBJ2-2; D perhaps matches TRBD2 (5 bases). CDR1 is SNHLY, CDR2 FYNNEI, per germline. Trimming took 4 bases from V and 6 from J, leaving 6 bases between them. There are 12 residues in the CDR3. In nucleotides, the CDR3 is TGTGCCAGCAGTGGGGGAGCCGGGGAGCTGTTTTTT. Translated, it gives CASSGGAGELFF.

This clonotype was counted a few times. At one end the junction does not follow the germline gene, possibly because of a read error. The J gene is TRBJ1-6, the V gene TRBV2; D not resolved. Germline CDR1 reads SNHLY; CDR2 reads FYNNEI. The length of the CDR3 is 15 residues. CDR3 in DNA: TGTGCCATCAGTGATGCGAGCTCCTATAATTCACCCCTCCACTTT. Its protein product is CAISDASSYNSPLHF.

This clonotype has only one observation. The chain employs TRBV14 and TRBJ2-1, with 8 nucleotides matching TRBD1. Germline CDR1 is SGHDN and CDR2 is FVKESK. V shed 3 bases and J 5 bases; nucleotides not matched to a gene: 6. This CDR3 is 15 amino acids long. The CDR3 DNA follows: TGTGCCAGCAGCCATGCAGGGGGCGCGAACAATGAGCAGTTCTTC. Amino acids: CASSHAGGANNEQFF. The full variable domain, rest sourced from reference TRBV14 and TRBJ2-1, is EAGVTQFPSHSVIEKGQTVTLRCDPISGHDNLYWYRRVMGKEIKFLLHFVKESKQDESGMPNNRFLAERTGGTYSTLKVQPAELEDSGVYFCASSHAGGANNEQFFGPGTRLTVL.

This clonotype was recorded a few times. Possible read error: a much larger clone is one base away. CDR3: CASNAPSSPLHF. The DNA for the CDR3 is TGTGCCAGCAACGCTCCGAGTTCACCCCTCCACTTT. The V gene is TRBV9, the J gene TRBJ1-6; D call uncertain. The CDR3 spans 12 residues. CDR1 and CDR2 (germline): SGDLS, YYNGEE. V lost 6 bases and J lost 9, with 10 bases in between.

The chain couples TRBV20-1 to TRBJ2-5, with D possibly being TRBD1 (5 bases). Germline V lookup: CDR1 DFQATT, CDR2 SNEGSKA (reference sequence). Trimming stripped 1 base from V and 2 bases from J, with 11 bases between. CDR3 length: 14 amino acids. The CDR3 DNA sequence: TGCAGTGCTAGAGTGATGGCAGGGCAAGAGACCCAGTACTTC. Protein sequence: CSARVMAGQETQYF.

The chain uses TRBV7-8 and TRBJ2-1, with D perhaps being TRBD1 or TRBD2 (6 bases each). Trimming took off 7 bases at V and 15 bases at J, with 19 bases between the two ends. In germline, CDR1 is SGHVS, CDR2 FQNEAQ. This CDR3 has 12 amino acids. CDR3 loop: CASTLGRGLGFF. CDR3 nucleotide sequence: TGTGCCAGCACCCTTGGTCGGGGGCTCGGGTTCTTC.

In its sample, this clonotype was seen many times. This chain links TRBV9 with TRBJ2-7, with D possibly matching TRBD1 (5 bases). Per the germline V gene, CDR1 is SGDLS and CDR2 is YYNGEE. V lost 4 bases and J 1 base, leaving 15 bases between the germline ends. The CDR3 spans 15 residues. CDR3 loop: CASSLGIDSSYEQYF. The CDR3 DNA follows: TGTGCCAGCAGCCTAGGCATAGACAGTTCCTACGAGCAGTACTTC. Drawing the rest from reference TRBV9 and TRBJ2-7, the complete variable domain is DSGVTQTPKHLITATGQRVTLRCSPRSGDLSVYWYQQSLDQGLQFLIQYYNGEERAKGNILERFSAQQFPDLHSELNLSSLELGDSALYFCASSLGIDSSYEQYFGPGTRLTVT.

In its sample, this clonotype was seen many times. This rearrangement joins TRBV7-3 to TRBJ1-2; 7 bases line up with TRBD1. Germline CDR1 reads SGHTA; CDR2 reads FQGTGA. The J segment lost 4 bases and the V segment lost 5 bases, leaving 4 bases of the junction unmatched. CDR3 length: 13 residues. The CDR3 reads CASSVRQGYGYTF. DNA for the CDR3: TGTGCCAGCAGCGTGAGACAGGGCTATGGCTACACCTTC.

The chain recombines TRBV24-1 with TRBJ1-3; no clear D gene. The CDR3 is made up of 17 amino acids. Germline-derived CDR1 and CDR2 are KGHDR and SFDVKD. V lost 1 base and J 0 bases, leaving 12 bases between the germline ends. The CDR3 loop is CATSDLGRIRSGNTIYF. In DNA, the CDR3 is TGTGCCACCAGTGATTTAGGACGGATCCGCTCTGGAAACACCATATATTTT.

J is TRBJ2-3 and V is TRBV7-9, with D uncertain. The germline V gene has CDR1 SEHNR and CDR2 FQNEAQ (reference sequence). This CDR3 has 13 residues. Trimming took off 2 bases at V and 4 bases at J, with 7 bases between the two ends. The CDR3, as DNA: TGTGCCAGCAGCTTACTCGCCTCAGATACGCAGTATTTT. Amino acid sequence: CASSLLASDTQYF.

There are many counts of this clonotype. CDR3 bases: TGTGCCAGTAGAACCCTGCGCTCTGGGTATTATAATGGCTACACCTTC. This translates into CASRTLRSGYYNGYTF. The chain is built from TRBV19 and TRBJ1-2; D not resolved. V dropped 6 bases and J dropped 6 bases, with 23 bases sitting between them. The CDR3 length is 16 residues. CDR1 LNHDA and CDR2 SQIVND come from the germline V gene (reference sequence).

This clonotype was counted many times. The chain is built from TRBV20-1 and TRBJ2-7; possibly TRBD2 for D (7 bases). The CDR3 covers 16 residues. Germline CDR1 reads DFQATT; CDR2 reads SNEGSKA (reference sequence). The V and J ends lost 2 bases and 0 bases respectively, with 17 bases between them. CDR3 sequence reads: CSARRHGGGASYEQYF. The DNA for the CDR3 is TGCAGTGCTAGACGTCATGGGGGGGGGGCCTCCTACGAGCAGTACTTC.

There are many counts of this clonotype. The genes are TRBV12-3 or TRBV12-4 and TRBJ2-3; 7 bases match TRBD2. The CDR3 has 15 residues. The ends lost 5 bases at V and 1 base at J; junction bases unmatched: 6. The CDR3 is CASSPEGGRTDTQYF. Written as DNA, the CDR3 is TGTGCCAGCAGTCCCGAGGGAGGGCGCACAGATACGCAGTATTTT.